A selection of T cell receptor beta chains follows, all from one sample in a study of naive and memory T cell subsets. Each CDR3 protein is one row after TCRdb ran MiXCR on the 5' RACE reads. The sample has about 62,000 distinct CDR3 sequences, around 8% seen once; the top ten hold 15% to 20%. These receptors were collected from a female donor in good health. CDR3s include the opening cysteine and the closing phenylalanine or tryptophan. Each record gives: D gene, clone size, V gene, J gene, CDR3 protein, CDR3 DNA. D genes are given only for firm matches. Size values are once, few and many counts, or a class for expanded clones, and some rows have none.

.,.,TRBV7-9,TRBJ2-2,CANALPTGELFF,TGTGCCAACGCTCTACCCACCGGGGAGCTGTTTTTT
TRBD1,.,TRBV29-1,TRBJ2-5,CSVVGAGQVRTQYF,TGCAGCGTTGTTGGGGCGGGACAGGTTCGGACCCAGTACTTC
TRBD2,.,TRBV9,TRBJ2-1,CASSVGGTSGAGLNEQFF,TGTGCCAGCAGCGTAGGAGGGACTAGCGGGGCTGGTTTGAATGAGCAGTTCTTC
.,few,TRBV20-1,TRBJ1-1,CRTENTEAFF,TGCAGGACAGAGAACACTGAAGCTTTCTTT
.,.,TRBV4-2,TRBJ2-4,CASSQDATGLAKNIQYF,TGTGCCAGCAGCCAAGATGCGACGGGCCTAGCCAAAAACATTCAGTACTTC
TRBD2,few,TRBV11-2,TRBJ2-1,CASSPPGKGLAYNEQFF,TGTGCCAGCAGCCCACCGGGAAAGGGACTAGCATACAATGAGCAGTTCTTC
.,.,TRBV19,TRBJ2-4,CASTPDGLAKNIQYF,TGTGCCAGTACCCCGGACGGACTAGCCAAAAACATTCAGTACTTC
.,.,TRBV14,TRBJ1-6,CASSQDLTNSPLHF,TGTGCCAGCAGCCAAGATCTTACTAATTCACCCCTCCACTTT
.,few,TRBV28,TRBJ2-3,CASTGGSRLITDTQYF,TGTGCCAGCACCGGGGGCAGTCGGTTAATCACAGATACGCAGTATTTT
.,few,TRBV13,TRBJ2-5,CASSLRGLQETQYF,TGTGCCAGCAGCTTAAGGGGGTTACAAGAGACCCAGTACTTC
.,few,TRBV12-3/TRBV12-4,TRBJ2-1,CASSFNLAGEQFF,TGTGCCAGCAGTTTTAATCTAGCTGGCGAGCAGTTCTTC
.,.,TRBV29-1,TRBJ2-1,CSLHWGRDNEQFF,TGCAGCCTCCATTGGGGGCGCGACAATGAGCAGTTCTTC
.,.,TRBV2,TRBJ2-7,CASSDGVLGSYEQYF,TGTGCCAGCAGTGATGGGGTTCTTGGGTCCTACGAGCAGTACTTC
TRBD2,.,TRBV7-2,TRBJ2-1,CASSLRLAGVVQFF,TGTGCCAGCAGCTTACGACTAGCGGGAGTGGTGCAGTTCTTC
.,many,TRBV11-2,TRBJ1-1,CASSLNTVNTEAFF,TGTGCCAGCAGCTTAAATACGGTGAACACTGAAGCTTTCTTT
TRBD2,.,TRBV29-1,TRBJ2-2,CSVGREVGELFF,TGCAGCGTTGGGCGGGAGGTCGGGGAGCTGTTTTTT
.,.,TRBV11-1,TRBJ2-2,CASSRPVTEYTGELFF,TGTGCCAGCAGCCGCCCGGTGACAGAATACACCGGGGAGCTGTTTTTT
TRBD2,few,TRBV7-8,TRBJ2-5,CASSSTSGQETQYF,TGTGCCAGCAGCTCGACTAGCGGCCAAGAGACCCAGTACTTC
.,.,TRBV7-3,TRBJ2-1,CASSLTPELGEQFF,TGTGCCAGCAGCTTAACCCCCGAGTTAGGTGAGCAGTTCTTC
.,.,TRBV28,TRBJ1-2,CASSAASNDGYTF,TGTGCCAGCAGTGCGGCTTCTAACGATGGCTACACCTTC
.,.,TRBV14,TRBJ1-1,CASSQVRGGGEAFF,TGTGCCAGCAGCCAAGTGCGGGGCGGGGGTGAAGCTTTCTTT
.,.,TRBV10-2,TRBJ2-1,CASSEGSGGSYNEQFF,TGCGCCAGCAGTGAGGGTAGCGGAGGCTCCTACAATGAGCAGTTCTTC
.,few,TRBV28,TRBJ1-2,CASRSLGQDNFNYGDTF,TGTGCCAGCAGGAGCCTGGGACAAGACAACTTTAACTATGGCGACACCTTC
.,many,TRBV7-9,TRBJ1-4,CASSPQGRGVEKLFF,TGTGCCAGCAGCCCCCAAGGGCGCGGGGTTGAAAAACTGTTTTTT
TRBD2,.,TRBV28,TRBJ2-7,CASSVGTSGRGEQYF,TGTGCCAGCAGTGTCGGGACTAGCGGACGAGGGGAGCAGTACTTC
.,.,TRBV6-6,TRBJ2-5,CASSYSHSEPETFYHKGTQYF,TGTGCCAGCAGTTACTCTCATTCCGAACCGGAGACTTTTTACCACAAGGGGACCCAGTACTTC
.,.,TRBV9,TRBJ2-7,CASSPRRDSSSYEQYF,TGTGCCAGCAGCCCCCGCCGGGACTCGAGCTCCTACGAGCAGTACTTC
.,many,TRBV2,TRBJ1-4,CASRKRKEEKLFF,TGTGCCAGCAGGAAAAGAAAAGAGGAAAAACTGTTTTTT
TRBD1,many,TRBV29-1,TRBJ1-1,CSVPRTGGTEAFF,TGCAGCGTACCCCGGACAGGGGGCACTGAAGCTTTCTTT
TRBD1,many,TRBV28,TRBJ1-2,CASSLTDRVWF,TGTGCCAGCAGTTTAACGGACAGGGTTTGGTTC
.,few,TRBV5-4,TRBJ1-1,CASSLGQANTEAFF,TGTGCCAGCAGCTTGGGCCAGGCGAACACTGAAGCTTTCTTT
TRBD2,many,TRBV7-2,TRBJ2-3,CASSLVPFGLARRTDTQYF,TGTGCCAGCAGCTTAGTCCCTTTTGGACTAGCGCGTCGCACAGATACGCAGTATTTT
.,few,TRBV2,TRBJ2-1,CASGTEVYNEQFF,TGTGCCAGTGGGACTGAAGTCTACAATGAGCAGTTCTTC
TRBD2,.,TRBV12-5,TRBJ2-5,CASGPGLAEETQYF,TGTGCTAGTGGTCCCGGACTAGCGGAAGAGACCCAGTACTTC
.,.,TRBV2,TRBJ1-2,CASSFEGGPASIGYTF,TGTGCCAGCAGTTTCGAGGGGGGCCCCGCCTCGATAGGCTACACCTTC
.,many,TRBV5-4,TRBJ1-3,CASSSGQFSGNTIYF,TGTGCCAGCAGCTCTGGACAGTTCTCTGGAAACACCATATATTTT